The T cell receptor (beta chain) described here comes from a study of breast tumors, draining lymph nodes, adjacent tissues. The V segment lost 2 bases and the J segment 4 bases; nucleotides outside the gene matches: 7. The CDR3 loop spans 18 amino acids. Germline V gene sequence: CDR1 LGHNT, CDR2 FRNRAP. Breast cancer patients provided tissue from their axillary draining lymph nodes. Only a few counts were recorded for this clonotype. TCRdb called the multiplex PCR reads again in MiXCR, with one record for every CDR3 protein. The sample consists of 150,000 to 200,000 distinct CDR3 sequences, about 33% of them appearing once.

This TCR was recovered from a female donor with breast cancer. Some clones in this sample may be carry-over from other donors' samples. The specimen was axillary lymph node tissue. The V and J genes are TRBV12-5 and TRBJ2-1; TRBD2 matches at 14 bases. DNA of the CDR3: TGTGCTAGTGGTTTGCTAGGACTAGCGGGAGGACTATACAATGAGCAGTTCTTC. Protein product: CASGLLGLAGGLYNEQFF.